This T cell receptor beta chain was identified in a study of cytomegalovirus exposure and HLA in healthy donors. Here immunoSEQ multiplex PCR was the method, and the copy in TCRdb shows in-frame clones only, minus some. This table has 150,000 to 200,000 clones, about 90% appearing once. From germline, CDR1 is LGHNA and CDR2 YNFKEQ. This CDR3 region has 16 residues. V was trimmed by 4 bases and J by 4 bases, leaving 17 bases between them. The donors were part of the 120-subject validation cohort, which stood apart from the roughly 640-subject first cohort. The gene calls are TRBV4-2 and TRBJ2-1; no firm D call. The sequence derives from a woman younger than 35 in good health and CMV-seropositive. The sequencing sample was made of PBMCs. DNA for the CDR3: TGTGCCAGCAGCCCAAGCCAAGCGTCCTTATACAATGAGCAGTTCTTC. This gives the protein CASSPSQASLYNEQFF.